This TCR beta chain emerged from a study of blood T cell repertoires in COVID-19. Study as a whole: The United States, Italy and Spain supplied acute and convalescent COVID-19 samples.

TCRdb keeps only in-frame clones here, not all; method: immunoSEQ multiplex PCR. The sample lists about 90,000 clones; roughly 80% were seen once. The source is a woman between 65 and 79 years old with active or convalescent COVID-19. The specimen was peripheral blood.

The CDR3 nucleotides read TGCGCCAGCAGCCACCCGAGGGGGGACAGGGGTCTGAATGAGCAGTTCTTC. This codes for CASSHPRGDRGLNEQFF. The chain recombines TRBV4-3 with TRBJ2-1; 10 bases are a match to TRBD1. The CDR3 spans 17 residues. Germline V gives CDR1 LGHNA, CDR2 YSLEER. V was clipped by 3 bases and J by 7 bases; unmatched bases: 12.